The 19 T cell receptor beta chains presented below share a single source sample, sequenced in a study of Ad26.COV2.S vaccination and SARS-CoV-2 variants. The table came from immunoSEQ multiplex PCR; TCRdb's copy has only in-frame clones and leaves some out. The sample includes 320,000 or so clones, under 90% of them seen just once. Treatment described: about 20 received Ad26.COV2.S at low or high dose, single or two shots; roughly five received placebo; per-sample allocation not given. Day 63 following the first vaccine or placebo injection was when the samples were taken. Sequenced material: peripheral blood, taken in a trial of Ad26.COV2.S vaccine versus placebo. These TCRs come from a person aged 18-60 years who received the Ad26.COV2.S COVID-19 vaccine or a placebo.

This rearrangement joins TRBV7-3 to TRBJ2-1, with D unresolved. The CDR3 contains 15 residues. Trimming took 6 bases from V and 1 from J, leaving 13 bases between them. Germline values: CDR1 SGHTA, CDR2 FQGTGA. The CDR3 protein is CASSLAGDSYNEQFF. DNA of the CDR3: TGTGCCAGCAGTCTCGCCGGCGATTCCTACAATGAGCAGTTCTTC. The full variable domain, with the rest looked up from reference TRBV7-3 and TRBJ2-1, is GAGVSQTPSNKVTEKGKYVELRCDPISGHTALYWYRQSLGQGPEFLIYFQGTGAADDSGLPNDRFFAVRPEGSVSTLKIQRTERGDSAVYLCASSLAGDSYNEQFFGPGTRLTVL.

CDR3 nucleotide sequence: TGTGCCAGCAGCTCACCAGGGGGCGTCTATGGCTACACCTTC. This gives the protein CASSSPGGVYGYTF. The chain has TRBV7-2 and TRBJ1-2, with 8 bases lining up with TRBD1. The CDR3 totals 14 residues. CDR1 is SGHTA and CDR2 is FQGNSA in the germline V gene. J was trimmed by 4 bases and V by 4 bases; bases with no gene match: 5.

The chain has TRBV15 and TRBJ1-3, with D unresolved. CDR3 length: 14 residues. Germline V gives CDR1 LNHNV, CDR2 YYDKDF (reference sequence). Trimming removed 1 base at V and 0 bases at J, with 4 bases between. CDR3 coding DNA: TGTGCCACCAGCAGAGGTTCCTCTGGAAACACCATATATTTT. It codes for CATSRGSSGNTIYF.

The chain combines TRBV27 with TRBJ1-2; D may be TRBD1 (6 bases). Deletions cut 7 bases from V and 5 bases from J, with 23 bases between. Germline CDR1 MNHEY, CDR2 SMNVEV (reference sequence). The CDR3 has 16 residues. This chain's CDR3 is CASTSDSNHPTYGYTF. CDR3 DNA: TGTGCCAGCACCTCGGACAGCAATCATCCCACTTATGGCTACACCTTC.

The V gene is TRBV7-9, the J gene TRBJ2-1; 9 nucleotides agree with TRBD2. J was trimmed by 9 bases and V by 6 bases; bases with no gene match: 15. Germline V CDR1 and CDR2: SEHNR, FQNEAQ (reference sequence). The CDR3 covers 16 residues. The CDR3 region is CASSRREGFSVLEQFF. The CDR3 DNA reads TGTGCCAGCAGTCGGCGGGAGGGCTTCTCAGTCCTTGAGCAGTTCTTC.

CDR3 bases: TGTGCCATCAGTGAGGGCCTAGTAACAGATACGCAGTATTTT. Protein: CAISEGLVTDTQYF. The chain employs TRBV10-3 and TRBJ2-3; D is ambiguous. Trimming left V 2 bases short and J 3 bases short, with 9 bases between. This CDR3 region has 14 residues. Looked up from germline, CDR1 is ENHRY and CDR2 is SYGVKD.

The V call is TRBV18, the J call TRBJ1-6; no clear D. Deletions cut 2 bases from V and 7 bases from J, with 6 bases between. Germline CDR1 is KGHSH and CDR2 is LQKENI. The CDR3 spans 13 residues. CDR3 sequence: CASSPAENSPLHF. CDR3 DNA: TGTGCCAGCTCACCAGCAGAGAATTCACCCCTCCACTTT.

This chain links TRBV4-1 with TRBJ1-1; D unresolved. Germline V gene lookup returns CDR1 MGHRA and CDR2 YSYEKL. This CDR3 comprises 14 residues. Trimming removed 2 bases at V and 0 bases at J, with 7 bases between. The CDR3 DNA reads TGCGCCAGCAGCCAACAAGGTGTGAACACTGAAGCTTTCTTT. It codes for CASSQQGVNTEAFF.

Turning to this clone: Other DNA sequences in the sample encode the same CDR3. The rearrangement links TRBV18 to TRBJ2-3; D call uncertain. CDR3 length equals 12 residues. CDR1 is KGHSH, CDR2 LQKENI, per germline. V was cut by 0 bases and J by 6 bases, with 4 bases left in between. This chain's CDR3 is CASSPPWDTQYF. The DNA for the CDR3 is TGTGCCAGCTCACCACCTTGGGATACGCAGTATTTT. Based on the CDR3 plus reference TRBV18 and TRBJ2-3, the full variable domain is NAGVMQNPRHLVRRRGQEARLRCSPMKGHSHVYWYRQLPEEGLKFMVYLQKENIIDESGMPKERFSAEFPKEGPSILRIQQVVRGDSAAYFCASSPPWDTQYFGPGTRLTVL.

The count of this clone is one. The chain joins TRBV6-6 to TRBJ2-7; 9 nucleotides agree with TRBD2. The CDR3 spans 14 residues. The ends lost 4 bases at V and 2 bases at J; junction bases unmatched: 3. Germline loops: CDR1 MNHNY, CDR2 SVGAGI (reference sequence). Here the CDR3 DNA reads TGTGCCAGCAGTTCCCTAGCGGGACCCTACGAGCAGTACGTC. This codes for CASSSLAGPYEQYV.

This sequence joins TRBV19 and TRBJ2-1; TRBD1 or TRBD2 may be the D gene (6 bases each). This CDR3 comprises 16 residues. The V end was cut by 1 base, the J end by 2 bases, with 12 bases between. CDR1 LNHDA and CDR2 SQIVND come from the germline V gene (reference sequence). CDR3 region: CASSIVGGPPYNEQFF. Here the CDR3 DNA reads TGTGCCAGTAGTATAGTCGGGGGCCCACCCTACAATGAGCAGTTCTTC.

This clone was seen a handful of times. V gene TRBV9 combines with J gene TRBJ1-5; possibly TRBD1 for D (5 bases). Germline values: CDR1 SGDLS, CDR2 YYNGEE. Trimming left V 3 bases short and J 6 bases short, with 13 bases between. This CDR3 contains 14 residues. For the CDR3, the DNA is TGTGCCAGCAGCGGGCAGGGTGTGGGTCAGCCCCAGCATTTT. Its protein product is CASSGQGVGQPQHF.

CDR3 sequence: CSVDSGDQGYGYTF. The CDR3 coding sequence is TGCAGCGTTGACTCAGGGGACCAGGGCTATGGCTACACCTTC. This chain joins TRBV29-1 and TRBJ1-2; possibly TRBD1 for D (6 bases). Between the trimmed V and J ends, which lost 3 bases and 4 bases, there was a span of 15 bases. The CDR3 runs to 14 residues. The V gene's germline CDR1 is SQVTM and CDR2 ANQGSEA.

The rearrangement links TRBV7-8 to TRBJ2-7; D gene unclear. The CDR3 sequence is 11 residues long. The germline gives CDR1 SGHVS, CDR2 FQNEAQ. The V end lost 5 bases, the J end lost 1 base, and 3 bases lay between the germline ends. The CDR3 DNA is TGTGCCAGCAGCCTGTCCTACGAGCAGTACTTC. This translates into CASSLSYEQYF.

This rearrangement joins TRBV18 to TRBJ2-1; D is possibly TRBD1 or TRBD2 (5 bases each). Germline V gene sequence: CDR1 KGHSH, CDR2 LQKENI. This CDR3 contains 16 residues. Deletions cut 0 bases from V and 5 bases from J, with 14 bases between. CDR3 in DNA: TGTGCCAGCTCACCACCGACCGGGGCAGGTAACAATGAGCAGTTCTTC. This translates into CASSPPTGAGNNEQFF.

The V gene is TRBV25-1, the J gene TRBJ1-3; TRBD1 might be the D (5 bases). The germline CDR1 and CDR2 sequences are MGHDK and SYGVNS. Trimming left V 6 bases short and J 0 bases short, with 9 bases between. CDR3 length: 14 residues. The DNA of the CDR3 is TGTGCCAGCAGACCCAGGGTCTCTGGAAACACCATATATTTT. Its translation: CASRPRVSGNTIYF. The entire variable domain, with the rest obtained from reference TRBV25-1 and TRBJ1-3, is as follows: EADIYQTPRYLVIGTGKKITLECSQTMGHDKMYWYQQDPGMELHLIHYSYGVNSTEKGDLSSESTVSRIRTEHFPLTLESARPSHTSQYLCASRPRVSGNTIYFGEGSWLTVV.

This chain joins TRBV27 and TRBJ2-7, with D perhaps matching TRBD1 (6 bases). With 4 bases removed from V and 5 bases from J, the gap between germline ends came to 15 bases. From germline, CDR1 is MNHEY and CDR2 SMNVEV (reference sequence). There are 14 residues in the CDR3. Here the CDR3 reads CASSSWTDTHEQYF. CDR3 nucleotides: TGTGCCAGCAGTTCCTGGACAGATACCCACGAGCAGTACTTC.

CDR3 protein: CASRLAGLIARDSYNEQFF. The CDR3 DNA sequence: TGTGCCAGCCGACTAGCGGGACTCATAGCCAGGGACTCCTACAATGAGCAGTTCTTC. This chain joins TRBV2 and TRBJ2-1, with 11 positions matching TRBD2. The V gene's germline CDR1 is SNHLY and CDR2 FYNNEI. Losses at the gene ends were 8 bases for V and 0 bases for J; bases not matched to a gene: 15. CDR3 length equals 19 residues.

The gene calls are TRBV7-2 and TRBJ2-7; D is possibly TRBD2 (6 bases). From germline, CDR1 is SGHTA and CDR2 FQGNSA. The CDR3 sequence is 15 residues long. The ends were cut back, 3 bases at V and 1 base at J, with 13 bases in the middle. CDR3 sequence reads: CASSFFGSGSYEQYV. The DNA of the CDR3 is TGTGCCAGCAGCTTTTTTGGTAGCGGTTCCTACGAGCAGTACGTC.